This T cell receptor (beta chain) was captured by sequencing in a study of HIV-infected children after antiretroviral therapy interruption. Across the study: In continuous treatment, analyzed samples were from weeks 0, 48 and 150. Study-level results: Naive CD4+ sequences overlapped less between time points once interruption began.

Treatment described: PENTA 11 planned treatment interruption arm or continuous ART arm. At least 24 weeks of at least three-drug ART, in children 2 to 15 years. Trimming cost V 2 bases and J 0 bases, with 3 bases left between them. Germline CDR1 KGHDR, CDR2 SFDVKD. This CDR3 spans 13 amino acids. By proportion, this clonotype is medium-sized. Its matching antigen is unknown. The TCR library was built from RNA with a 3' RACE protocol and unique molecular identifiers. TCRdb re-called the 3' RACE reads with MiXCR, one entry per CDR3 protein. The sample lists 40,000 to 50,000 distinct CDR3 sequences; more than 3.5% were seen once.

This specimen consisted of CD45RA+ CD4+ T cells from PBMCs, pooled from several time points, obtained from a donor given antiretroviral therapy, either interrupted or continuous. Described subset: naive CD4+ CD45RA+ CD45RO- T cells. The source of this sequence is a pool of human donors with HIV. This rearrangement joins TRBV24-1 to TRBJ1-1; the D is unclear. The CDR3 region has the DNA TGTGCCACCAGTGATTCCATGAACACTGAAGCTTTCTTT. The encoded protein is CATSDSMNTEAFF.